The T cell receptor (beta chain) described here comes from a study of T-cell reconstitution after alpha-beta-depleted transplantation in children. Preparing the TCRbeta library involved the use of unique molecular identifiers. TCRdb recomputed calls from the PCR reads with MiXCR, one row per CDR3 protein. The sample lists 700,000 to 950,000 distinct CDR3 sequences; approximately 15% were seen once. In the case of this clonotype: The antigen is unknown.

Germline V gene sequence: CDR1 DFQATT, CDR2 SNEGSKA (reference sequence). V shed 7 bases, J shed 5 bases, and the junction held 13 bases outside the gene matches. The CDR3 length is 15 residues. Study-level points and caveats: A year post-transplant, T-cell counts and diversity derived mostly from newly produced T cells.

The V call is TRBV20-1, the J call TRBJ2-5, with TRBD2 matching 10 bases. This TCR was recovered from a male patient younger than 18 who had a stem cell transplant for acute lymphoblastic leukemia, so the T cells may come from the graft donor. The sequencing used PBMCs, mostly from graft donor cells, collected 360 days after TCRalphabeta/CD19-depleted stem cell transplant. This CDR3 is CSESPAGGRGETQYF. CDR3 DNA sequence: TGCAGTGAATCCCCAGCGGGAGGGCGTGGGGAGACCCAGTACTTC.